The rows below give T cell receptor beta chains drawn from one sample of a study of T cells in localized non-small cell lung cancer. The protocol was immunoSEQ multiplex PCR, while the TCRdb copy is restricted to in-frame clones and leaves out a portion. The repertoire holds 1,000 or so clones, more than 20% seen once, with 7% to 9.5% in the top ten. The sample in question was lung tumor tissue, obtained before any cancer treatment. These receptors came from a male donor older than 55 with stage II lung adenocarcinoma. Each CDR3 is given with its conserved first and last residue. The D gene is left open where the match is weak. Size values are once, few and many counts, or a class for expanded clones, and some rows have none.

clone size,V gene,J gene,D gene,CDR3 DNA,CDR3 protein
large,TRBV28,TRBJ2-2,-,TGTGCCAGCAACCCAGGAGGGCGCACCGGGGAGCTGTTTTTT,CASNPGGRTGELFF
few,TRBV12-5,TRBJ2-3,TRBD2,TGTGCCAGCAATCAGATGATAGGGGGGACTAGCGTCACAGATACGCAGTATTTT,CASNQMIGGTSVTDTQYF
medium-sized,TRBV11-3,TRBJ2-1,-,TGTGCCAGCAGCCGCGACGGGACGATCTACAATGAGCAGTTCTTC,CASSRDGTIYNEQFF
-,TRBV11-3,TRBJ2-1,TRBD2,TGTGCCAGCAGCCAAGCGGGGGGACTAGCGGGAGGGTACTACAATGAGCAGTTCTTC,CASSQAGGLAGGYYNEQFF
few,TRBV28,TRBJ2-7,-,TGTGCCAGCAGTTTAGATCCCTACAACGAGCAGTACTTC,CASSLDPYNEQYF
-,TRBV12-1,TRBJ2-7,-,TGTGCCAGCAGCTTTGCGCCCAGGGTCTACGAGCAGTACTTC,CASSFAPRVYEQYF
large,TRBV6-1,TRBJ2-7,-,TGTGCCAGCAGTGAAGAAGGCAGGGGATCCTACGAGCAGTACTTC,CASSEEGRGSYEQYF
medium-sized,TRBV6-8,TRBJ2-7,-,TGTGCCAGCAGCTCTGGTGGTTTAAACAGGAGTAGTCTCGCCCTCTACGAGCAGTACTTC,CASSSGGLNRSSLALYEQYF
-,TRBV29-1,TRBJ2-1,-,TGCAGCGCCGAACAAGATCCAAACAGTCCTGAGCAGTTCTTC,CSAEQDPNSPEQFF
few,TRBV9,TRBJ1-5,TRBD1,TGTGCCAGCGCCGGCATACAGGGGGGCAATCAGCCCCAGCATTTT,CASAGIQGGNQPQHF
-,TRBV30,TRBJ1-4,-,TGTGCCTGGAGTGAGGGCAGGGGAGGTGAAAAACTGTTTTTT,CAWSEGRGGEKLFF
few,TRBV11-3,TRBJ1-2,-,TGTGCCAGCAGCTTAATGGGGCAGCGAGCTAACTATGGCTACACCTTC,CASSLMGQRANYGYTF
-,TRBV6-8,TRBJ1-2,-,TGTGCCAGCAGTTACAGGGGGTTATTCTATGGCTACACCTTC,CASSYRGLFYGYTF
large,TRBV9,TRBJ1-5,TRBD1,TGTGCCAGCAGGAGGATTGACAGGGGGGCCCAGCCCCAGCATTTT,CASRRIDRGAQPQHF
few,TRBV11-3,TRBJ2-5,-,TGTGCCAGCAGCTTAGGAGTGGGTTGGGAGACCCAGTACTTC,CASSLGVGWETQYF
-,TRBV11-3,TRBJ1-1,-,TGTGCCAGCAGCCCCTTCCCGGGGGTAGGCACTGAAGCTTTCTTT,CASSPFPGVGTEAFF
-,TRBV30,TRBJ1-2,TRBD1,TGTGCCTGGAACAGGGGGGATGGCTACACCTTC,CAWNRGDGYTF
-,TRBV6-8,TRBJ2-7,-,TGTGCCACCGACTCAGGGAGGGGGCTAGGAAAGGACTGGCAGTACTTC,CATDSGRGLGKDWQYF
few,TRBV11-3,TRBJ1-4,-,TGTGCCAGCAGCTTGGTATCCGACGGAGTTAATGAAAAACTGTTTTTT,CASSLVSDGVNEKLFF
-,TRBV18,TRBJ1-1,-,TGTGCCAGCTCACCCGCGAACACTGAAGCTTTCTTT,CASSPANTEAFF
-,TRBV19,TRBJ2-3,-,TGTGCCAGTAGTTCCTCCGGGACTCGAGGGGATACGCAGTATTTT,CASSSSGTRGDTQYF
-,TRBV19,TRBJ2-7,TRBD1,TGTGCCAGTAAACAGGGGGCCCATACCTACGAGCAGTACTTC,CASKQGAHTYEQYF
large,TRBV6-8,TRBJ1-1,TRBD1,TGTGCCAGCTACAGGGGCGAAGGGACTGAAGCTTTCTTT,CASYRGEGTEAFF
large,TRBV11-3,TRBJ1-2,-,TGTGCCAGCAGCTTATCGCCTGTAGAGGACTATGGCTACACCTTC,CASSLSPVEDYGYTF
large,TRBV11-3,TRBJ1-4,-,TGTGCCAGCAGCCAGCAGGGAGGAACTAATGAAAAACTGTTTTTT,CASSQQGGTNEKLFF
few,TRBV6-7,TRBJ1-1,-,TGTGCCAGCAGTTGGTCCACTGAAGCTTTCTTT,CASSWSTEAFF
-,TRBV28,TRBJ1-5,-,TGTGCCAGCAGTTTATTGAGCTCAAGATATAGCAATCAGCCCCAGCATTTT,CASSLLSSRYSNQPQHF
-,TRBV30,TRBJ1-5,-,TGTGCCTGGAGGAAAGGGGCCAATCAGCCCCAGCATTTT,CAWRKGANQPQHF
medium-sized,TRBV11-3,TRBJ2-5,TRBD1,TGTGCCAGCAGCCACCCGGACAGGGAAGAGACCCAGTACTTC,CASSHPDREETQYF
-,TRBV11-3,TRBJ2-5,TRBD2,TGTGCCAGCAGCCAGGGACTAGCTGGGGCTCAAGAGACCCAGTACTTC,CASSQGLAGAQETQYF